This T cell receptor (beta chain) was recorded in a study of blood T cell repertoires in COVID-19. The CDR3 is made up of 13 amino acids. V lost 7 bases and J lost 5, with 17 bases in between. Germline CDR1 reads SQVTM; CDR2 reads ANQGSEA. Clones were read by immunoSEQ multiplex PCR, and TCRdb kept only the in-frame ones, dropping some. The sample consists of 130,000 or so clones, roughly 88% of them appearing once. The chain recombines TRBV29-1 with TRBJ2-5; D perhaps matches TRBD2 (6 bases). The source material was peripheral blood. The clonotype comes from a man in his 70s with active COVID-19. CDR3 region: CSAPGLPVETQYF. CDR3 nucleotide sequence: TGCAGCGCCCCAGGACTACCCGTGGAGACCCAGTACTTC.